Shown below are 28 T cell receptor beta chains from a single sample sequenced in a study of PD-1 blockade in classical Hodgkin lymphoma (dated by TCRdb to between 2020 and 2021). Library construction relied on the immunoSEQ multiplex PCR assay. Drawn from immuneACCESS, this table holds only the in-frame rearrangements with V and J called that TCRdb kept. Clones are partly lost; checked studies trace under half to an unresolved V gene and leave the rest unexplained. This sample comprises 50,000 to 75,000 clones, more than 75% of them detected only once. Less than 6.5% of the sample is in the top ten clones. This specimen's time point label, per the study, means: cycle 2 day 1 (C2D1) of nivolumab. Every trial patient had relapsed following autologous stem cell transplantation, and prior brentuximab vedotin exposure was what differed among cohorts A, B and C. The sequenced sample was peripheral blood mononuclear cells (PBMCs), obtained before the second cycle of nivolumab. These receptors were collected from a human donor with classical Hodgkin lymphoma.

V gene TRBV5-1 combines with J gene TRBJ2-5; no definite D call. V lost 0 bases, J lost 2 bases, and 8 bases lay in between. Germline V lookup: CDR1 SGHRS, CDR2 YFSETQ. This CDR3 spans 14 amino acids. For the CDR3, the DNA is TGCGCCAGCAGCTTGGAGGTGGGGCAAGAGACCCAGTACTTC. Amino acids: CASSLEVGQETQYF.

The chain has TRBV5-1 and TRBJ1-2, with TRBD1 identical over 7 bases. Losses at the gene ends were 5 bases for V and 3 bases for J; bases not matched to a gene: 7. This CDR3 comprises 14 residues. CDR1 and CDR2 from the germline V gene are SGHRS and YFSETQ. CDR3 nucleotide sequence: TGCGCCAGCAGGATGACCGGGACAGACTATGGCTACACCTTC. Amino acid sequence: CASRMTGTDYGYTF.

The chain carries TRBV5-4 and TRBJ2-1; D not resolved. CDR3 length: 12 amino acids. Germline CDR1 SGHNT, CDR2 YYREEE (reference sequence). V shed 2 bases and J shed 4 bases, with 4 bases lying between them. CDR3 sequence reads: CASSFSYNEQFF. CDR3 nucleotides: TGTGCCAGCAGCTTCTCTTACAATGAGCAGTTCTTC.

The chain uses TRBV27 and TRBJ2-1; D unclear. CDR1 MNHEY and CDR2 SMNVEV come from the germline V gene (reference sequence). The CDR3 contains 13 residues. The V end was cut by 1 base, the J end by 6 bases, with 7 bases between. The CDR3 bases are TGTGCCAGCAGTTTATGGCTGACCAATGAGCAGTTCTTC. Its translation is CASSLWLTNEQFF.

The chain couples TRBV6-6 to TRBJ1-2; D not certain. Germline assignment: CDR1 MNHNY and CDR2 SVGAGI (reference sequence). This CDR3 has 13 amino acids. V lost 5 bases and J lost 0, with 7 bases in between. The CDR3 sequence is CASSADPNYGYTF. In DNA form, the CDR3 reads TGTGCCAGCAGTGCCGACCCTAACTATGGCTACACCTTC.

The genes are TRBV5-1 and TRBJ2-3, with TRBD2 matching 7 bases. Germline V lookup: CDR1 SGHRS, CDR2 YFSETQ. The CDR3 runs 15 residues. The ends lost 4 bases at V and 1 base at J; junction bases unmatched: 6. CDR3 bases: TGCGCCAGCAGCCCAGTGGGGGGGGGCACAGATACGCAGTATTTT. It translates to CASSPVGGGTDTQYF.

Comment on this clone: Other nucleotide sequences in the sample specify the same CDR3. The CDR3 sequence: CASSMVGAATNEKLFF. The DNA for the CDR3 is TGTGCCAGTAGTATGGTGGGAGCAGCAACTAATGAAAAACTGTTTTTT. The J gene is TRBJ1-4, the V gene TRBV19; D is ambiguous. Trimming took off 3 bases at V and 0 bases at J, with 11 bases between the two ends. Germline V gives CDR1 LNHDA, CDR2 SQIVND (reference sequence). This CDR3 comprises 16 residues. Variable domain in full (rest from reference TRBV19 and TRBJ1-4): DGGITQSPKYLFRKEGQNVTLSCEQNLNHDAMYWYRQDPGQGLRLIYYSQIVNDFQKGDIAEGYSVSREKKESFPLTVTSAQKNPTAFYLCASSMVGAATNEKLFFGSGTQLSVL.

Concerning this clone itself: Other nucleotide sequences in the sample specify the same CDR3. The chain is built from TRBV5-1 and TRBJ2-5; D not resolved. The CDR3 contains 13 residues. Germline-derived CDR1 and CDR2 are SGHRS and YFSETQ. Trimming pared 0 bases from V and 5 bases from J, leaving 8 bases between. CDR3 nucleotides: TGCGCCAGCAGCTTGGCCGGATTGGAGACCCAGTACTTC. It yields the protein CASSLAGLETQYF.

The rearrangement uses TRBV15 and TRBJ1-3; D is perhaps TRBD1 (5 bases). Trimming removed 2 bases at V and 4 bases at J, with 12 bases between. Germline V gene lookup returns CDR1 LNHNV and CDR2 YYDKDF (reference sequence). CDR3 length equals 15 residues. The CDR3 bases are TGTGCCACCAGCAGACCCCCGTCAGGGGGAAACACCATATATTTT. Translating gives CATSRPPSGGNTIYF.

The genes are TRBV19 and TRBJ1-1, with D tentatively TRBD1 (5 bases). V lost 7 bases, J lost 7 bases, and 10 bases lay in between. The CDR3 length is 11 residues. In germline, CDR1 is LNHDA, CDR2 SQIVND (reference sequence). CDR3 sequence reads: CASIWGDEAFF. CDR3 DNA sequence: TGTGCCAGTATTTGGGGGGATGAAGCTTTCTTT.

The V gene is TRBV4-1, the J gene TRBJ1-3, with D tentatively TRBD1 (5 bases). Between the trimmed V and J ends, which lost 0 bases and 0 bases, there was a span of 15 bases. CDR1 and CDR2 (germline): MGHRA, YSYEKL. This CDR3 has 18 residues. This CDR3 is CASSQDSRGLSSGNTIYF. The DNA for the CDR3 is TGCGCCAGCAGCCAAGATTCGCGGGGCCTAAGCTCTGGAAACACCATATATTTT.

This clone was detected a few times. This chain joins TRBV14 and TRBJ2-7; no reliable D call. Looked up from germline, CDR1 is SGHDN and CDR2 is FVKESK. The CDR3 consists of 13 residues. V was pared by 3 bases and J by 5 bases, with 11 bases between. For the CDR3, the DNA is TGTGCCAGCAGCCACCTTGGGGTCCACGAGCAGTACTTC. This gives the protein CASSHLGVHEQYF. Complete variable domain (other parts from reference TRBV14 and TRBJ2-7): EAGVTQFPSHSVIEKGQTVTLRCDPISGHDNLYWYRRVMGKEIKFLLHFVKESKQDESGMPNNRFLAERTGGTYSTLKVQPAELEDSGVYFCASSHLGVHEQYFGPGTRLTVT.

The CDR3 region is CASSSLGQKNTGELFF. The CDR3 DNA sequence: TGCGCCAGCAGCAGCTTGGGACAGAAAAACACCGGGGAGCTGTTTTTT. The J gene is TRBJ2-2, the V gene TRBV5-1; 7 bases are shared with TRBD1. Germline V CDR1 and CDR2: SGHRS, YFSETQ. The CDR3 consists of 16 residues. Trimming cost V 4 bases and J 2 bases; bases outside gene matches: 8.

The chain uses TRBV5-1 and TRBJ2-5; 11 nucleotides agree with TRBD2. The junction had 7 bases not matched to a gene; V was cut back by 5 bases and J by 4 bases. CDR1 and CDR2 from the germline V gene are SGHRS and YFSETQ. The CDR3 consists of 15 residues. The CDR3 DNA follows: TGCGCCAGCAGACTCGGACTAGCGGGCGCAGAGACCCAGTACTTC. Translating it yields CASRLGLAGAETQYF.

The genes are TRBV5-1 and TRBJ1-6; tentative D call: TRBD1 (5 bases). CDR3 length: 16 residues. Between the trimmed V and J ends, which lost 2 bases and 6 bases, there was a span of 15 bases. The V gene's germline CDR1 is SGHRS and CDR2 YFSETQ. CDR3 sequence reads: CASSLNRGGGNSPLHF. As DNA, the CDR3 is TGCGCCAGCAGCTTAAATCGGGGCGGTGGTAATTCACCCCTCCACTTT.

The chain recombines TRBV6-5 with TRBJ2-3; 7 bases agree with TRBD1. V lost 6 bases and J lost 1; bases outside the gene matches: 4. The CDR3 has 14 amino acids. Germline V gene sequence: CDR1 MNHEY, CDR2 SVGAGI. CDR3 sequence (DNA): TGTGCCAGCAGCCCAGGGGGTCGCACAGATACGCAGTATTTT. Protein: CASSPGGRTDTQYF.

A single count supports this clone. The chain joins TRBV30 to TRBJ2-3; D unclear. Germline CDR1 and CDR2: GTSNPN and SVGIG (reference sequence). With 2 bases removed from V and 2 bases from J, the gap between germline ends came to 11 bases. This CDR3 has 14 amino acids. The CDR3 nucleotides are TGTGCCTGGAGTCCCGAACCCCTCACAGATACGCAGTATTTT. The encoded protein is CAWSPEPLTDTQYF.

The rearrangement links TRBV6-1 to TRBJ1-2, with unresolved D. V lost 2 bases and J lost 4, with 8 bases in between. The CDR3 has 13 amino acids. Germline loops: CDR1 MNHNS, CDR2 SASEGT. In DNA, the CDR3 is TGTGCCAGCAGTGAATCGACTTCCTATGGCTACACCTTC. It codes for CASSESTSYGYTF.

The rearrangement links TRBV6-6 to TRBJ1-2; D perhaps matches TRBD1 (5 bases). Looked up from germline, CDR1 is MNHNY and CDR2 is SVGAGI (reference sequence). CDR3 length: 13 residues. V was clipped by 2 bases and J by 8 bases, with 12 bases between them. CDR3 region: CASSYEGWEGYTF. CDR3 bases: TGTGCCAGCAGTTACGAGGGGTGGGAGGGCTACACCTTC.

This chain uses TRBV7-8 with TRBJ2-7; the D gene could be TRBD1 or TRBD2 (5 bases each). Trimming left V 5 bases short and J 6 bases short, with 17 bases between. The CDR3 totals 14 residues. CDR1 and CDR2 from the germline V gene are SGHVS and FQNEAQ. CDR3 in amino acids: CASSQGGGSVEQYF. The CDR3 region has the DNA TGTGCCAGCAGCCAGGGTGGGGGATCGGTCGAGCAGTACTTC.

The chain couples TRBV6-5 to TRBJ2-3; no clear D gene. Germline V gives CDR1 MNHEY, CDR2 SVGAGI. V lost 5 bases to trimming and J lost 3 bases, with 6 bases between them. The CDR3 runs 12 residues. Written as DNA, the CDR3 is TGTGCCAGCAGTGGCGATACAGATACGCAGTATTTT. Protein: CASSGDTDTQYF.

The V gene is TRBV5-5, the J gene TRBJ1-2, with D tentatively TRBD1 (5 bases). V was clipped by 5 bases and J by 0 bases, with 17 bases between them. The CDR3 covers 16 residues. Per the germline V gene, CDR1 is SGHKS and CDR2 is YYEKEE (reference sequence). The CDR3 DNA reads TGTGCCAGCAGTCAGCCCTTCCAGGGACCTAACTATGGCTACACCTTC. Translated, it gives CASSQPFQGPNYGYTF.

V usage is TRBV5-1 and J usage is TRBJ2-2; D not certain. The CDR3 spans 14 residues. The germline V and J ends were trimmed by 0 bases and 4 bases, with 7 bases remaining between them. Per germline, CDR1 SGHRS and CDR2 YFSETQ. The chain's CDR3 is CASSLDSLTGELFF. CDR3 nucleotides: TGCGCCAGCAGCTTGGATAGCCTCACCGGGGAGCTGTTTTTT.

The V call is TRBV6-5, the J call TRBJ1-4, with 10 bases lining up with TRBD1. V lost 4 bases and J lost 5; bases outside the gene matches: 4. Germline CDR1 reads MNHEY; CDR2 reads SVGAGI. This CDR3 is 15 amino acids long. CDR3 DNA: TGTGCCAGCAGTTCTCCGGGACAGGGGAATGAAAAACTGTTTTTT. As protein: CASSSPGQGNEKLFF.

The rearrangement joins TRBV19 to TRBJ2-1; 14 bases line up with TRBD2. The CDR3 runs to 15 residues. CDR1 LNHDA and CDR2 SQIVND come from the germline V gene (reference sequence). The junction had 0 bases not matched to a gene; V was cut back by 4 bases and J by 4 bases. Written as DNA, the CDR3 is TGTGCCAGTAGTAGGACTAGCGGGGGGTACAATGAGCAGTTCTTC. This encodes CASSRTSGGYNEQFF.

The V gene is TRBV19, the J gene TRBJ2-3, with TRBD1 identical over 9 bases. The CDR3 has 13 residues. V lost 7 bases and J lost 6; bases outside the gene matches: 5. Germline values: CDR1 LNHDA, CDR2 SQIVND (reference sequence). CDR3 amino acids: CASTFDRGDTQYF. CDR3 sequence (DNA): TGTGCCAGTACCTTCGACAGGGGGGATACGCAGTATTTT.

V gene TRBV18 combines with J gene TRBJ2-7; TRBD1 or TRBD2 may be the D gene (5 bases each). V was clipped by 4 bases and J by 0 bases, with 16 bases between them. The length of the CDR3 is 16 residues. Germline V lookup: CDR1 KGHSH, CDR2 LQKENI. CDR3 sequence: CASSRESGGSSYEQYF. DNA of the CDR3: TGTGCCAGCTCACGTGAATCTGGGGGAAGCTCCTACGAGCAGTACTTC.

The chain joins TRBV7-2 to TRBJ1-6, with D possibly TRBD1 on 6 matching bases. This CDR3 is 16 amino acids long. From germline, CDR1 is SGHTA and CDR2 FQGNSA. Trimming stripped 1 base from V and 5 bases from J, with 12 bases between. The CDR3 DNA reads TGTGCCAGCAGCTTAGTAATAGGGGGGGATAATTCACCCCTCCACTTT. It encodes CASSLVIGGDNSPLHF.